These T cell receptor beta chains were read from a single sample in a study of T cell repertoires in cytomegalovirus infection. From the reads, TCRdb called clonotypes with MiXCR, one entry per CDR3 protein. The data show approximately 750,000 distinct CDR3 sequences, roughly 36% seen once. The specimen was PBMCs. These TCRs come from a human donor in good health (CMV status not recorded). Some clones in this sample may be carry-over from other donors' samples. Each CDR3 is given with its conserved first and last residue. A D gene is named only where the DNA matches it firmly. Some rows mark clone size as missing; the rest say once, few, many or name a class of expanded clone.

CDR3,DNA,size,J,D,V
CASIVGTQPTNQPQHF,TGTGCCAGCATCGTCGGGACACAGCCTACCAATCAGCCCCAGCATTTT,NA,TRBJ1-5,NA,TRBV6-2/TRBV6-3
CASSYSPPGQGSVVYF,TGTGCCAGCAGTTACTCGCCTCCGGGACAGGGCTCTGTCGTGTATTTT,few,TRBJ1-3,TRBD1,TRBV6-5
CASSLLFGETQYF,TGTGCCAGCAGCTTACTCTTTGGAGAGACCCAGTACTTC,many,TRBJ2-5,NA,TRBV7-9
CASGGQGAYEQYF,TGTGCCAGCGGGGGACAGGGGGCTTACGAGCAGTACTTC,NA,TRBJ2-7,TRBD1,TRBV12-3/TRBV12-4
CASTLMSGNTDTQYF,TGTGCCAGCACCCTAATGAGCGGAAACACAGATACGCAGTATTTT,many,TRBJ2-3,NA,TRBV7-8
CASSLGTGLPLHF,TGTGCCAGCAGCCTAGGGACAGGGTTGCCCCTCCACTTT,few,TRBJ1-6,TRBD1,TRBV14
CASSFKGGGGGYTF,TGTGCCAGCAGTTTTAAGGGTGGGGGTGGGGGCTACACCTTC,few,TRBJ1-2,NA,TRBV12-3/TRBV12-4
CASSWVPQETQYF,TGTGCCAGCAGCTGGGTCCCCCAAGAGACCCAGTACTTC,few,TRBJ2-5,NA,TRBV7-9
CASSYQAGGGEPQHF,TGTGCCAGCAGTTACCAGGCAGGGGGTGGGGAGCCCCAGCATTTT,NA,TRBJ1-5,TRBD1,TRBV6-5
CSVARENTEAFF,TGCAGCGTTGCACGAGAGAACACTGAAGCTTTCTTT,NA,TRBJ1-1,NA,TRBV29-1
CASSLVQGSEKLFF,TGTGCCAGCAGCTTAGTTCAGGGGAGTGAAAAACTGTTTTTT,NA,TRBJ1-4,NA,TRBV11-2
CASRTPLTGWEQYF,TGTGCCAGCAGAACCCCTCTGACAGGTTGGGAGCAGTACTTC,few,TRBJ2-7,NA,TRBV6-6
CASSQAELGVPRNSPLHF,TGCGCCAGCAGCCAAGCCGAGCTAGGTGTACCGAGGAATTCACCCCTCCACTTT,NA,TRBJ1-6,NA,TRBV4-1
CASSYTVSEETQYF,TGTGCCAGCAGCTATACGGTTTCGGAAGAGACCCAGTACTTC,few,TRBJ2-5,NA,TRBV11-2
CASSLESGGNQPQHF,TGTGCCAGCAGCTTAGAGAGCGGAGGCAATCAGCCCCAGCATTTT,many,TRBJ1-5,NA,TRBV7-9
CASSFPGQIIYEQYF,TGTGCCAGCAGCTTTCCGGGACAGATCATCTACGAGCAGTACTTC,many,TRBJ2-7,TRBD1,TRBV7-2
CASSYSEKLGSPLHF,TGTGCCAGCAGTTACTCGGAGAAATTGGGGTCACCCCTCCACTTT,few,TRBJ1-6,NA,TRBV6-5
CASVAGYNSPLHF,TGTGCCAGTGTGGCGGGGTATAATTCACCCCTCCACTTT,NA,TRBJ1-6,NA,TRBV2
CASSLMGSNEQFF,TGTGCCAGCAGCTTAATGGGAAGCAATGAGCAGTTCTTC,few,TRBJ2-1,NA,TRBV7-9
CASGQGTPNTEAFF,TGTGCTAGTGGACAGGGGACTCCGAACACTGAAGCTTTCTTT,few,TRBJ1-1,TRBD1,TRBV12-5
CASSLTSGSVKTGELFF,TGTGCCAGCAGCTTGACTAGCGGGAGTGTCAAGACCGGGGAGCTGTTTTTT,NA,TRBJ2-2,TRBD2,TRBV7-9
CASSHRREWNIQYF,TGTGCCAGCAGCCACCGGAGAGAGTGGAACATTCAGTACTTC,many,TRBJ2-4,NA,TRBV7-2
CSVAPGQGFYEQYF,TGCAGCGTAGCGCCGGGACAGGGATTCTACGAGCAGTACTTC,NA,TRBJ2-7,TRBD1,TRBV29-1
CATSRKPGLATYNEQFF,TGTGCCACCAGCAGGAAACCGGGACTAGCTACCTACAATGAGCAGTTCTTC,NA,TRBJ2-1,TRBD2,TRBV15
CASSFLSTDTQYF,TGTGCCAGCAGTTTCCTGAGCACAGATACGCAGTATTTT,NA,TRBJ2-3,NA,TRBV27
CASSSLVAGGTIYF,TGTGCCAGCAGCTCCCTAGTCGCCGGAGGCACCATATATTTT,few,TRBJ1-3,NA,TRBV11-2
CASSVMGSGETQYF,TGTGCCAGCAGTGTGATGGGTTCGGGGGAGACCCAGTACTTC,NA,TRBJ2-5,NA,TRBV6-6
CASTSRTGTKNIQYF,TGTGCCAGCACCAGCCGGACAGGGACCAAAAACATTCAGTACTTC,NA,TRBJ2-4,TRBD1,TRBV6-6
CASSRGTATPYEQYF,TGTGCCAGCAGTCGGGGGACAGCAACACCCTACGAGCAGTACTTC,many,TRBJ2-7,NA,TRBV28